This TCR beta chain originates from a study of shared clonotypes between healthy human individuals. Trimming pared 4 bases from V and 3 bases from J, leaving 28 bases between. The CDR3 spans 19 residues. In germline, CDR1 is MGHRA, CDR2 YSYEKL. The data were produced by immunoSEQ multiplex PCR, yet TCRdb's version contains in-frame clones alone and is incomplete. This table has approximately 2.5 million clones, around nine tenths appearing once. Sequencing was carried out using naive CD4+ T cells sorted from blood. The subset is: CD45RA+ positively selected. The chain recombines TRBV4-1 with TRBJ2-7; D may be TRBD1 or TRBD2 (5 bases each). This sequence was found in a man in his late teens or twenties in good health. CDR3 region: CASSRYRGPQASPHYEQYF. The DNA for the CDR3 is TGCGCCAGCAGCCGGTACCGGGGCCCTCAGGCCTCCCCTCACTACGAGCAGTACTTC.